This T cell receptor (beta chain) was found in a study of response to subunit inactivated influenza vaccine. Study-level findings and limits: Authors suggested seasonal influenza vaccinations each recruit few new T cells.

TCRdb re-called the RT-PCR reads with MiXCR, one entry per CDR3 protein. The sample gives some 850,000 distinct CDR3 sequences, around 20% of which show up once; 11% is in the top ten. Points on this clonotype: Its antigen is undetermined.

The clonotype comes from a man between 50 and 59 years old who received an inactivated influenza vaccine. The sample here was PBMCs from blood, taken 5 to 6 days after vaccination.

CDR3 bases: TGCAGTGCTAGAGATATCGGGGCCCCCTTCGGGGATACGCAGTATTTT. Encoded protein: CSARDIGAPFGDTQYF. The chain joins TRBV20-1 to TRBJ2-3, with D perhaps being TRBD1 or TRBD2 (5 bases each). Germline lookup yields CDR1 DFQATT and CDR2 SNEGSKA (reference sequence). The CDR3 has 16 amino acids. V lost 0 bases to trimming and J lost 6 bases, with 19 bases between them.